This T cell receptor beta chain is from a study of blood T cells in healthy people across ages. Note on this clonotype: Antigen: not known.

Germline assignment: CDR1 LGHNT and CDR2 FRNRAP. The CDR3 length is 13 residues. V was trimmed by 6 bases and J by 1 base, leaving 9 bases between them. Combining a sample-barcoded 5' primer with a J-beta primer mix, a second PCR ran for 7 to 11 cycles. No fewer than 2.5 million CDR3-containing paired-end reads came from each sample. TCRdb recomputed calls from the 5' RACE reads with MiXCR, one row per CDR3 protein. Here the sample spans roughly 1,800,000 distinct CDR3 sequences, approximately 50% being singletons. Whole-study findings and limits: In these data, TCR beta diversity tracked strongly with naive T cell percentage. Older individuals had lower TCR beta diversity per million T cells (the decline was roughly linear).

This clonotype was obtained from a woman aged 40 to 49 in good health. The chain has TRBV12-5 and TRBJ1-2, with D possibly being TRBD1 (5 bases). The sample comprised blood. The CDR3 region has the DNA TGTGCTAGTGGCACGACAGATAACTATGGCTACACCTTC. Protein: CASGTTDNYGYTF.